This T cell receptor (beta chain) was captured by sequencing in a study of HIV-infected patients and healthy controls. This clonotype was seen more than once but under ten times. Each CDR3 protein gets one entry after TCRdb re-called the 5' RACE reads with MiXCR. This sample has roughly 70,000 distinct CDR3 sequences, with about 17% found just once. This clonotype originated in a human donor in good health. The sequenced material came from CD4+ T cells from blood.

CDR3 DNA sequence: TGTGCCAGCAGCCCCCAGGGGGGCGTGACCTACAATGAGCAGTTCTTC. Translated: CASSPQGGVTYNEQFF. The chain couples TRBV7-2 to TRBJ2-1, with D tentatively TRBD1 (7 bases). Trimming took off 5 bases at V and 2 bases at J, with 16 bases between the two ends. Per germline, CDR1 SGHTA and CDR2 FQGNSA. There are 16 residues in the CDR3.